Each of the 25 T cell receptor beta chains below was sequenced from the same sample in a study of T cells in Graves' hyperthyroidism and ophthalmopathy. RNA transcripts gave rise to amplified TCR beta CDR3 regions. TCR CDR3 underwent first-round RT-PCR with the HTBI primer set. TCRdb re-called the multiplex PCR reads with MiXCR, one entry per CDR3 protein. The data contain a few hundred thousand distinct CDR3 sequences, around 20% of them seen just once; the ten biggest clones take up 40%. The sequencing input was blood. These TCRs come from a man younger than 30 with Graves' ophthalmopathy.

This clonotype has only a few counts. The J gene is TRBJ2-2, the V gene TRBV20-1; TRBD1 is a possible D gene (5 bases). The CDR3 covers 14 residues. Germline V gives CDR1 DFQATT, CDR2 SNEGSKA (reference sequence). V was clipped by 3 bases and J by 0 bases, with 8 bases between them. CDR3 coding DNA: TGCAGTGCTAGGGACACCGCGAACACCGGGGAGCTGTTTTTT. Encoded protein: CSARDTANTGELFF.

This clonotype was recorded only once. The V call is TRBV10-1, the J call TRBJ2-5; 13 positions agree with TRBD2. The junction had 7 bases not matched to a gene; V was cut back by 7 bases and J by 5 bases. This CDR3 comprises 15 residues. Germline values: CDR1 WNHNN, CDR2 SYGVQD (reference sequence). The DNA of the CDR3 is TGCGCCAGCAATAGGACTAGCGGGGGAAGGGAGACCCAGTACTTC. It yields the protein CASNRTSGGRETQYF.

About this clonotype: A single base separates this from a much larger clone, so it may be a read error. The gene calls are TRBV3-1 and TRBJ1-1, with TRBD1 as a possible D gene (6 bases). Per germline, CDR1 LGHDT and CDR2 YNNKEL (reference sequence). The CDR3 length is 14 residues. With 4 bases removed from V and 10 bases from J, the gap between germline ends came to 19 bases. The CDR3 DNA reads as TGTGCCAGCAGCCGAGAGGTGAGGGGGAACCGAGCTTTCTTT. It is translated as CASSREVRGNRAFF.

There are many counts of this clonotype. The rearrangement joins TRBV2 to TRBJ2-3, with D possibly matching TRBD1 (6 bases). The CDR3 loop spans 15 amino acids. Trimming stripped 2 bases from V and 6 bases from J, with 15 bases between. CDR1 is SNHLY, CDR2 FYNNEI, per germline. The CDR3 coding sequence is TGTGCCAGCAGTGAACAGGCAGGGGCAACGGATACGCAGTATTTT. Translated: CASSEQAGATDTQYF. The complete variable domain, with remaining parts taken from reference TRBV2 and TRBJ2-3, reads EPEVTQTPSHQVTQMGQEVILRCVPISNHLYFYWYRQILGQKVEFLVSFYNNEISEKSEIFDDQFSVERPDGSNFTLKIRSTKLEDSAMYFCASSEQAGATDTQYFGPGTRLTVL.

A few counts support this clonotype. The chain joins TRBV6-2 or TRBV6-3 to TRBJ1-2, with 9 bases fitting TRBD1. Germline V gives CDR1 MNHEY, CDR2 SVGEGT. V dropped 4 bases and J dropped 2; count of bases not matched to a gene: 11. CDR3 length: 17 amino acids. CDR3 DNA sequence: TGTGCCAGCAGTTCCACCCCCCCGGGACAGGGAAACTATGGCTACACCTTC. This sequence encodes CASSSTPPGQGNYGYTF.

Ten or more counts support this clonotype. The CDR3 sequence: CASSEQGAGELFF. The CDR3 DNA reads as TGTGCCAGCAGCGAACAGGGTGCCGGGGAGCTGTTTTTT. The rearrangement links TRBV7-7 to TRBJ2-2; TRBD1 is a possible D gene (6 bases). V shed 5 bases and J shed 6 bases, with 10 bases lying between them. CDR3 length: 13 residues. CDR1 SSHAT and CDR2 FNYEAQ come from the germline V gene (reference sequence).

This clonotype occurred a few times. This chain joins TRBV4-1 and TRBJ2-1, with D perhaps being TRBD1 or TRBD2 (7 bases each). Germline V gene sequence: CDR1 MGHRA, CDR2 YSYEKL. V was shortened by 4 bases and J by 9 bases, with 16 bases between the two germline ends. This CDR3 is built from 14 residues. As DNA, the CDR3 is TGCGCCAGCAGCCGGCCGGGGAGGGGGCCTGAGCAGTTCTTC. Encoded protein: CASSRPGRGPEQFF.

This clonotype was seen at least ten times. The chain combines TRBV14 with TRBJ2-5; D is perhaps TRBD2 (6 bases). CDR1 SGHDN and CDR2 FVKESK come from the germline V gene. Trimming pared 4 bases from V and 4 bases from J, leaving 13 bases between. CDR3 length equals 14 residues. The CDR3 is CASSRHGGLETQYF. Here the CDR3 DNA reads TGTGCCAGCAGCCGACATGGAGGGCTAGAGACCCAGTACTTC.

This clonotype was observed at least ten times. This CDR3 is CASSSGAEAFF. The CDR3 DNA sequence: TGTGCCAGCAGTTCGGGGGCTGAAGCTTTCTTT. The gene calls are TRBV12-3 or TRBV12-4 and TRBJ1-1, with D tentatively TRBD1 (5 bases). The V and J ends lost 4 bases and 6 bases respectively, with 6 bases between them. The CDR3 totals 11 residues.

This clonotype was detected only a few times. The genes are TRBV4-1 and TRBJ1-3; D remains unclear. The CDR3 is 15 residues long. The ends were cut back, 4 bases at V and 4 bases at J, with 14 bases in the middle. In germline, CDR1 is MGHRA, CDR2 YSYEKL. The CDR3 DNA reads as TGCGCCAGCAGCCTCTCCCGTTCGGTAGGAAACACCATATATTTT. Amino acid sequence: CASSLSRSVGNTIYF.

This clonotype was seen a handful of times. This chain uses TRBV5-8 with TRBJ2-5; 8 positions match TRBD1. The CDR3 is 15 residues long. V shed 5 bases, J shed 1 base, and the junction held 7 bases outside the gene matches. Germline loops: CDR1 SGHTS, CDR2 YDEGEE. CDR3 region: CASRDPGTGQETQYF. Written as DNA, the CDR3 is TGTGCCAGCAGGGACCCCGGGACAGGCCAAGAGACCCAGTACTTC.

This clonotype was detected ten times or more. The V call is TRBV5-1, the J call TRBJ2-5, with D perhaps matching TRBD2 (5 bases). Trimming took 4 bases from V and 4 from J, leaving 11 bases between them. Germline V gene data show CDR1 as SGHRS and CDR2 as YFSETQ. The CDR3 runs to 13 residues. CDR3 protein: CASSEGSIETQYF. As DNA, the CDR3 is TGCGCCAGCAGCGAGGGAAGTATAGAGACCCAGTACTTC.

The V call is TRBV28, the J call TRBJ2-7; 12 positions match TRBD1. Germline loops: CDR1 MDHEN, CDR2 SYDVKM. The CDR3 covers 17 residues. J gave up 0 bases and V 8 bases, and 11 bases lay outside the gene matches. CDR3 loop: CASASGTGGPLSYEQYF. In DNA form, the CDR3 reads TGTGCCAGCGCTTCCGGGACAGGGGGCCCACTCTCCTACGAGCAGTACTTC.

A few counts support this clonotype. The chain joins TRBV12-3 or TRBV12-4 to TRBJ2-6; D might be TRBD1 or TRBD2, each matching 5 bases. Trimming cost V 4 bases and J 0 bases, with 10 bases left between them. CDR3 length: 16 residues. CDR3 coding DNA: TGTGCCAGCAGTTGGGACCTACTCTCTGGGGCCAACGTCCTGACTTTC. This sequence encodes CASSWDLLSGANVLTF.

This clonotype occurred many times. The rearrangement joins TRBV10-3 to TRBJ2-7; the D gene is possibly TRBD1 (6 bases). This CDR3 has 16 residues. Deletions cut 0 bases from V and 6 bases from J, with 18 bases between. Germline V gene sequence: CDR1 ENHRY, CDR2 SYGVKD. CDR3 nucleotide sequence: TGTGCCATCAGTGAGTCGGCAGGAGACAGGTCTACCGAGCAGTACTTC. Translation: CAISESAGDRSTEQYF.

This clonotype was observed at least ten times. The V gene is TRBV28, the J gene TRBJ2-1; TRBD1 matches at 8 bases. CDR3 length: 16 residues. Losses at the gene ends were 8 bases for V and 8 bases for J; bases not matched to a gene: 17. The germline V gene encodes CDR1 MDHEN and CDR2 SYDVKM. As DNA, the CDR3 is TGTGCCAGCCATACCCTCGTAGGACAGGGTAGGGATGAGCAGTTCTTC. Translating it yields CASHTLVGQGRDEQFF.

The sample holds a few counts of this clonotype. This chain uses TRBV10-3 with TRBJ1-1; D is perhaps TRBD1 (5 bases). The V end lost 7 bases, the J end lost 4 bases, and 13 bases lay between the germline ends. Germline V CDR1 and CDR2: ENHRY, SYGVKD. There are 13 residues in the CDR3. The DNA for the CDR3 is TGTGCCATCATGGGGGTTCAGGGCACTGAAGCTTTCTTT. It is translated as CAIMGVQGTEAFF.

The rearrangement joins TRBV10-2 to TRBJ1-2; TRBD1 might be the D (6 bases). The CDR3 runs to 21 residues. Germline assignment: CDR1 WSHSY and CDR2 SAAADI. With 0 bases removed from V and 0 bases from J, the gap between germline ends came to 26 bases. The chain's CDR3 is CASSESLGGRSRSGPNYGYTF. As DNA, the CDR3 is TGCGCCAGCAGTGAGTCTCTGGGGGGGCGTTCGCGCAGCGGGCCTAACTATGGCTACACCTTC.

The chain employs TRBV5-4 and TRBJ2-6, with TRBD1 identical over 11 bases. Trimming removed 3 bases from V and 1 base from J; junction bases left unmatched: 3. Per germline, CDR1 SGHNT and CDR2 YYREEE (reference sequence). The CDR3 contains 17 residues. The chain's CDR3 is CASSWGTGGSGANVLTF. The CDR3 coding sequence is TGTGCCAGCAGCTGGGGGACAGGGGGTTCTGGGGCCAACGTCCTGACTTTC.

The gene calls are TRBV7-3 and TRBJ2-5; D possibly corresponds to TRBD2 (5 bases). Per germline, CDR1 SGHTA and CDR2 FQGTGA. This CDR3 region has 13 residues. V lost 5 bases and J 2 bases, leaving 9 bases between the germline ends. The DNA for the CDR3 is TGTGCCAGCAGCAAAACTAGACAAGAGACCCAGTACTTC. Its translation is CASSKTRQETQYF.

This clonotype has ten or more counts. This sequence joins TRBV2 and TRBJ1-5, with a tentative D call TRBD1 (5 bases). This CDR3 comprises 14 residues. Germline CDR1 SNHLY, CDR2 FYNNEI. With 6 bases removed from V and 3 bases from J, the gap between germline ends came to 12 bases. Here the CDR3 reads CASSNQGYNQPQHF. The CDR3 region has the DNA TGTGCCAGCAGCAATCAGGGTTACAATCAGCCCCAGCATTTT.

This clonotype came up many times. CDR3 amino acids: CAIHKTEAFF. The CDR3 coding sequence is TGTGCCATCCACAAAACTGAAGCTTTCTTT. The chain joins TRBV7-9 to TRBJ1-1; D is unclear. Germline CDR1 reads SEHNR; CDR2 reads FQNEAQ (reference sequence). The CDR3 covers 10 residues. V was trimmed by 10 bases and J by 5 bases, leaving 8 bases between them.

The chain joins TRBV18 to TRBJ1-1; 11 nucleotides agree with TRBD1. The germline V gene has CDR1 KGHSH and CDR2 LQKENI. V dropped 4 bases and J dropped 1; count of bases not matched to a gene: 11. CDR3 length equals 18 residues. The CDR3 here is CASSLNTGTGGGNTEAFF. The CDR3 nucleotides read TGTGCCAGCTCACTCAATACCGGGACAGGGGGGGGGAACACTGAAGCTTTCTTT.

This clonotype was seen repeatedly, ten times or more. The J gene is TRBJ2-2, the V gene TRBV24-1; D is unresolved. This CDR3 is 14 amino acids long. V lost 8 bases, J lost 0 bases, and 9 bases lay in between. Per germline, CDR1 KGHDR and CDR2 SFDVKD. The CDR3 DNA reads as TGTGCCACCACCAAAAACGCGAACACCGGGGAGCTGTTTTTT. This encodes CATTKNANTGELFF.

The gene calls are TRBV6-1 and TRBJ1-6; the D is unclear. The CDR3 is made up of 17 amino acids. V was cut by 0 bases and J by 8 bases, with 17 bases left in between. CDR1 and CDR2 from the germline V gene are MNHNS and SASEGT. CDR3 sequence (DNA): TGTGCCAGCAGTGAAGCGAGGAGGGATACAAGACATTCACCCCTCCACTTT. As protein: CASSEARRDTRHSPLHF.